Listed below are T cell receptor beta chains from one sample, sequenced in a study of CXCR3-negative and CXCR3-positive naive CD8 T cells. TCRdb reprocessed the 5' RACE reads; each CDR3 protein has one entry and no DNA is given. The sample features about 120,000 distinct CDR3 sequences, with around 0.36% in its top ten. The specimen sequenced was naive CXCR3+ CD8+ T cells from blood. The receptors come from a human donor in good health. Some clones in this sample may be carry-over from other donors' samples. The CDR3 runs from the conserved cysteine through the conserved F or W.

v_gene,j_gene,CDR3aa
TRBV7-6,TRBJ2-7,CASSQGLAGVDEQYF
TRBV13,TRBJ1-2,CASSLGPGSQGYTF
TRBV5-4,TRBJ2-2,CASSAGQNTGELFF
TRBV28,TRBJ2-3,CASSWIVGGGQYSTDTQYF
TRBV25-1,TRBJ2-2,CASIGPGLAGEQSHTGELFF
TRBV4-3,TRBJ1-1,CASSQDPTGLNTEAFF
TRBV7-9,TRBJ2-1,CASSLAFGLDYNEQFF
TRBV5-1,TRBJ2-7,CASWGQGVNTSYEQYF
TRBV5-1,TRBJ2-7,CASRMTSGGYEQYF
TRBV3-1,TRBJ2-2,CASSQFGASNTGELFF
TRBV2,TRBJ2-3,CASSERPTQRFTDTQYF
TRBV29-1,TRBJ1-1,CSVDWLAGGANTEAFF
TRBV28,TRBJ2-7,CARSPILPYEQYF
TRBV6-6,TRBJ1-4,CASSYSEGTSEKLFF
TRBV28,TRBJ2-5,CASSLPRDRVETQYF
TRBV28,TRBJ2-5,CASNRRTPGSQQETQYF
TRBV25-1,TRBJ2-2,CASSERNTGAGELFF
TRBV13,TRBJ2-7,CASSAGPLSYEQYF
TRBV15,TRBJ2-1,CATSRDLGDNEQFF
TRBV3-1,TRBJ1-5,CASSQVGTGNQPQHF
TRBV11-2,TRBJ2-1,CASSLTVLSEQFF
TRBV11-2,TRBJ2-1,CASSLVAGNRDYNEQFF